Below, 24 T cell receptor beta chains from the same sample are listed, as sequenced in a study of identical twins. MiXCR, run by TCRdb on the 5' RACE reads, gives a single entry per CDR3 protein. In the table there are about 340,000 distinct CDR3 sequences, 9% to 15% of which are singletons. The same sample was also used in a study of yellow fever vaccine responses in identical twins.

The sequenced material came from CD8+ T cells sorted from blood. The receptors were sampled from a woman between 18 and 30 years old in good health.

This clonotype was observed a few times. The chain has TRBV4-1 and TRBJ2-7, with D perhaps given as TRBD1 or TRBD2 (5 bases each). The length of the CDR3 is 13 residues. The V and J ends lost 1 base and 4 bases respectively, with 8 bases between them. Germline CDR1 MGHRA, CDR2 YSYEKL. CDR3 protein: CASSQGGPYEQYF. The CDR3 region has the DNA TGCGCCAGCAGCCAAGGGGGACCGTACGAGCAGTACTTC.

This clonotype was counted a few times. The chain combines TRBV27 with TRBJ2-7, with TRBD2 as a possible D gene (6 bases). Trimming removed 5 bases at V and 4 bases at J, with 15 bases between. The CDR3 runs to 14 residues. The germline V gene encodes CDR1 MNHEY and CDR2 SMNVEV (reference sequence). The CDR3, as DNA: TGTGCCAGCAGTAACGGGGGAAGGTCTTACGAGCAGTACTTC. Encoded protein: CASSNGGRSYEQYF.

This clonotype has a handful of counts. The V gene is TRBV28, the J gene TRBJ2-7; 9 bases fit TRBD2. This CDR3 region has 19 residues. J was trimmed by 5 bases and V by 2 bases; bases with no gene match: 19. Germline CDR1 reads MDHEN; CDR2 reads SYDVKM. CDR3 in amino acids: CASSLKGTPAGGTLHEQYF. CDR3 coding DNA: TGTGCCAGCAGTTTAAAGGGGACTCCGGCGGGAGGGACCCTACACGAGCAGTACTTC.

This clonotype showed up just a few times. The chain couples TRBV7-9 to TRBJ1-5; TRBD1 is a possible D gene (5 bases). Deletions cut 9 bases from V and 5 bases from J, with 17 bases between. CDR1 and CDR2 (germline): SEHNR, FQNEAQ (reference sequence). The CDR3 is made up of 14 amino acids. CDR3 region: CASLPAGDDQPQHF. The CDR3 bases are TGTGCCAGTCTCCCCGCGGGGGACGATCAGCCCCAGCATTTT.

The CDR3: CAISESGESSYEQYF. The CDR3 DNA follows: TGTGCCATCAGTGAGTCGGGGGAGAGCTCCTACGAGCAGTACTTC. The gene calls are TRBV10-3 and TRBJ2-7, with D perhaps given as TRBD1 or TRBD2 (5 bases each). CDR1 and CDR2 (germline): ENHRY, SYGVKD. The CDR3 sequence is 15 residues long. Trimming cost V 0 bases and J 0 bases, with 9 bases left between them.

This clonotype was counted once. V usage is TRBV2 and J usage is TRBJ2-1; 10 bases are shared with TRBD2. The V gene's germline CDR1 is SNHLY and CDR2 FYNNEI. This CDR3 region has 14 residues. With V trimmed by 8 bases and J by 6 bases, 7 bases remained unmatched. The CDR3 DNA sequence: TGTGCCAGCCGAAGTAGCGGGGGGTCCAATGAGCAGTTCTTC. Translating it yields CASRSSGGSNEQFF.

This clonotype was seen more than once but under ten times. The rearrangement joins TRBV12-3 or TRBV12-4 to TRBJ2-7, with 9 bases fitting TRBD2. Trimming took 1 base from V and 0 from J; bases not matched to a gene: 4. The CDR3 sequence is 16 residues long. The CDR3 spells CASSLVSGSPSYEQYF. The CDR3 nucleotides read TGTGCCAGCAGTTTAGTTAGCGGGAGTCCCTCCTACGAGCAGTACTTC.

Only a few counts were recorded for this clonotype. For the CDR3, the DNA is TGTGCCAGCAGCTTAGGGCTCAGGGGGGATGAAAAACTGTTTTTT. It is translated as CASSLGLRGDEKLFF. The J gene is TRBJ1-4, the V gene TRBV7-6; 7 nucleotides match TRBD1. CDR3 size: 15 residues. Germline V gene sequence: CDR1 SGHVS, CDR2 FNYEAQ. V was clipped by 1 base and J by 6 bases; unmatched bases: 5.

This clonotype was counted only a few times. This chain uses TRBV27 with TRBJ1-1; D possibly corresponds to TRBD1 (6 bases). Germline-derived CDR1 and CDR2 are MNHEY and SMNVEV (reference sequence). CDR3 size: 15 residues. Trimming removed 5 bases at V and 5 bases at J, with 18 bases between. The CDR3 DNA follows: TGTGCCAGCAGTCGGGTCGGGGGGCTTTCTACTGAAGCTTTCTTT. This codes for CASSRVGGLSTEAFF.

This chain's CDR3 is CASSEGREGPHGTQYF. The CDR3 coding sequence is TGTGCCAGCAGCGAAGGAAGGGAGGGTCCTCATGGGACCCAGTACTTC. The chain carries TRBV7-8 and TRBJ2-5, with 7 bases matching TRBD2. The V segment lost 5 bases and the J segment 7 bases; nucleotides outside the gene matches: 16. Per the germline V gene, CDR1 is SGHVS and CDR2 is FQNEAQ. This CDR3 is 16 amino acids long.

This clonotype appeared many times. The chain couples TRBV6-5 to TRBJ2-3; 8 bases fit TRBD2. There are 15 residues in the CDR3. The trim removed 4 bases at V and 2 bases at J, leaving 5 bases unmatched. Germline-derived CDR1 and CDR2 are MNHEY and SVGAGI. CDR3: CASSSGGGATDTQYF. The CDR3 DNA is TGTGCCAGCAGTTCGGGGGGGGGTGCCACAGATACGCAGTATTTT.

V usage is TRBV6-1 and J usage is TRBJ1-2; D may be TRBD1 (5 bases). In germline, CDR1 is MNHNS, CDR2 SASEGT. V dropped 2 bases and J dropped 4 bases, with 8 bases sitting between them. The CDR3 length is 13 residues. The CDR3 DNA follows: TGTGCCAGCAGTGAACAGGGTTTCTATGGCTACACCTTC. This sequence encodes CASSEQGFYGYTF.

The V call is TRBV27, the J call TRBJ1-1; D may be TRBD1 (6 bases). The CDR3 has 16 amino acids. V lost 7 bases to trimming and J lost 4 bases, with 22 bases between them. From germline, CDR1 is MNHEY and CDR2 SMNVEV (reference sequence). The DNA for the CDR3 is TGTGCCAGCAAGGGGGGGGAGGCACCCGTGGGCACTGAAGCTTTCTTT. Translation: CASKGGEAPVGTEAFF.

In its sample, this clonotype was seen a few times. The chain carries TRBV6-1 and TRBJ2-6, with a possible D match to TRBD2 (6 bases). The CDR3 consists of 15 residues. Trimming pared 4 bases from V and 0 bases from J, leaving 7 bases between. Per the germline V gene, CDR1 is MNHNS and CDR2 is SASEGT. The CDR3 protein is CASSGGDSGANVLTF. CDR3 in DNA: TGTGCCAGCAGTGGGGGGGACTCTGGGGCCAACGTCCTGACTTTC.

The J gene is TRBJ2-3, the V gene TRBV11-2; 10 bases match TRBD2. This CDR3 region has 19 residues. The junction had 10 bases not matched to a gene; V was cut back by 1 base and J by 0 bases. Germline V gene sequence: CDR1 SGHAT, CDR2 FQNNGV. CDR3 region: CASSLGGLAGEGSTDTQYF. The CDR3 coding sequence is TGTGCCAGCAGCTTAGGGGGCCTAGCGGGAGAAGGTAGCACAGATACGCAGTATTTT.

The chain has TRBV19 and TRBJ2-7, with 13 bases matching TRBD2. This CDR3 spans 14 amino acids. The V gene's germline CDR1 is LNHDA and CDR2 SQIVND (reference sequence). The V and J ends lost 10 bases and 4 bases, in that order; junction bases with no gene match: 7. The CDR3 loop reads CATRTSGSRYEQYF. In nucleotides, the CDR3 is TGTGCCACCCGGACTAGCGGGAGTAGGTACGAGCAGTACTTC.

The rearrangement uses TRBV7-9 and TRBJ2-1; D uncertain. Looked up from germline, CDR1 is SEHNR and CDR2 is FQNEAQ (reference sequence). V dropped 1 base and J dropped 2 bases, with 9 bases sitting between them. The CDR3 sequence is 15 residues long. CDR3 residues: CASSLGPGPYNEQFF. CDR3 nucleotides: TGTGCCAGCAGCTTAGGTCCAGGCCCCTACAATGAGCAGTTCTTC.

The chain joins TRBV7-9 to TRBJ2-7, with 11 bases lining up with TRBD1. The germline V gene has CDR1 SEHNR and CDR2 FQNEAQ (reference sequence). The CDR3 is made up of 15 amino acids. The V and J ends lost 2 bases and 4 bases, in that order; junction bases with no gene match: 4. The CDR3 reads CASSLTDRGLYEQYV. DNA for the CDR3: TGTGCCAGCAGCTTAACGGACAGGGGGCTTTACGAGCAGTACGTC.

The chain has TRBV28 and TRBJ2-3, with TRBD2 identical over 12 bases. V lost 2 bases to trimming and J lost 4 bases; unmatched junction nucleotides: 13. In germline, CDR1 is MDHEN, CDR2 SYDVKM. CDR3 length: 19 amino acids. The CDR3 coding sequence is TGTGCCAGCAGTTTAAGTCTCTTCCCTAGCGGGGGGGACCCAGATACGCAGTATTTT. Residues: CASSLSLFPSGGDPDTQYF.

Only a few counts were recorded for this clonotype. The rearrangement joins TRBV7-9 to TRBJ1-1; the D gene is possibly TRBD1 (6 bases). Germline CDR1 is SEHNR and CDR2 is FQNEAQ (reference sequence). V was shortened by 4 bases and J by 8 bases, with 20 bases between the two germline ends. This CDR3 is built from 15 residues. The DNA of the CDR3 is TGTGCCAGCAGCTACAGTGGACAGCCTCGAGGGGAAGCTTTCTTT. Its translation is CASSYSGQPRGEAFF.

This chain connects TRBV15 to TRBJ2-5, with 12 bases fitting TRBD2. The trim removed 3 bases at V and 5 bases at J, leaving 13 bases unmatched. The CDR3 loop spans 18 amino acids. CDR1 is LNHNV, CDR2 YYDKDF, per germline (reference sequence). In DNA, the CDR3 is TGTGCCACCAGCAGGGACATAAGCACTAGCGGGGGGCGGGAGACCCAGTACTTC. This translates into CATSRDISTSGGRETQYF.

This chain joins TRBV20-1 and TRBJ1-2, with TRBD1 as a possible D gene (6 bases). Germline V gives CDR1 DFQATT, CDR2 SNEGSKA (reference sequence). The V and J ends lost 2 bases and 1 base respectively, with 26 bases between them. The length of the CDR3 is 19 residues. CDR3 protein: CSARPMGLQGPSGNYGYTF. In nucleotides, the CDR3 is TGCAGTGCTAGACCTATGGGGTTACAGGGACCCTCTGGTAACTATGGCTACACCTTC.

In nucleotides, the CDR3 is TGCGCCAGCAGTGAGTCTTTGAATAGCAATCAGCCCCAGCATTTT. Translated: CASSESLNSNQPQHF. The chain has TRBV10-1 and TRBJ1-5, with D uncertain. The germline V gene has CDR1 WNHNN and CDR2 SYGVQD (reference sequence). Trimming took 0 bases from V and 0 from J, leaving 6 bases between them. CDR3 length equals 15 residues.

There are many counts of this clonotype. The chain is built from TRBV27 and TRBJ2-7; the D gene is possibly TRBD1 (5 bases). The CDR3 is 13 amino acids. The V and J ends lost 2 bases and 7 bases respectively, with 12 bases between them. Germline assignment: CDR1 MNHEY and CDR2 SMNVEV (reference sequence). The CDR3 reads CASSLQVGQEQYF. CDR3 DNA: TGTGCCAGCAGTTTACAGGTGGGGCAAGAGCAGTACTTC.